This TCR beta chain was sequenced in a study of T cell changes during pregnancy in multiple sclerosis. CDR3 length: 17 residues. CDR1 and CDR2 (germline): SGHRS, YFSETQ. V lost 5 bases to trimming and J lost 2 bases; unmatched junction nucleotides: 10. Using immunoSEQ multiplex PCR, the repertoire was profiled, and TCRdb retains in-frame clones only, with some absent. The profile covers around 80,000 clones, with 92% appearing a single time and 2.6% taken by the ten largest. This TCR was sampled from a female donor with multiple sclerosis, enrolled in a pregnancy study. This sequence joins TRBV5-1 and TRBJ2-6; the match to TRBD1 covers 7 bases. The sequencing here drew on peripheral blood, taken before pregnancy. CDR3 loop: CASSPQPTGAGANVLTF. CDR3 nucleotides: TGCGCCAGCAGTCCCCAACCTACAGGGGCTGGGGCCAACGTCCTGACTTTC.